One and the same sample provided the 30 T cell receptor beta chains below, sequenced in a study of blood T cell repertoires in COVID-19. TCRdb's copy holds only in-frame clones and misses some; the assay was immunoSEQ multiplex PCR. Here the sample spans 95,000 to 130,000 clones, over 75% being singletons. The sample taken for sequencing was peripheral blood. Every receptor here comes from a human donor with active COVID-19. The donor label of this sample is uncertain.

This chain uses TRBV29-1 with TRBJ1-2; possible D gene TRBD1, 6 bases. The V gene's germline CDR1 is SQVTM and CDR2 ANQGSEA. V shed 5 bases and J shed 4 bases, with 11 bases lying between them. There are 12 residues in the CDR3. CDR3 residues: CSVIQGGYGYTF. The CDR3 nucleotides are TGCAGCGTTATACAGGGCGGCTATGGCTACACCTTC.

CDR3 DNA sequence: TGTGCCAGCAGTTCACACGACACCTATGGCTACACCTTC. This codes for CASSSHDTYGYTF. The rearrangement links TRBV6-5 to TRBJ1-2, with D hard to call. This CDR3 contains 13 residues. The V and J ends lost 4 bases and 4 bases respectively, with 10 bases between them. Germline CDR1 MNHEY, CDR2 SVGAGI.

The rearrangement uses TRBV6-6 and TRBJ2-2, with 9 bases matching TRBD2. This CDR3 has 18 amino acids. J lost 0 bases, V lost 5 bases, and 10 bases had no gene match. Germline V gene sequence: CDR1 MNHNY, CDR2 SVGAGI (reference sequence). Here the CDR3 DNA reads TGTGCCAGCAGTCAATCTGGCGGGGGGGCGGCGAACACCGGGGAGCTGTTTTTT. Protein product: CASSQSGGGAANTGELFF.

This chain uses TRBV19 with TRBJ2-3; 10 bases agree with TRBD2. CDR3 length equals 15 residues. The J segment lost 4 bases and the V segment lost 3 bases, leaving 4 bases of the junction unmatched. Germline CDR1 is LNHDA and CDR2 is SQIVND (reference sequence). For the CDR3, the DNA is TGTGCCAGTAGTATCCAGCGGGGGGGGGCAGATACGCAGTATTTT. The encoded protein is CASSIQRGGADTQYF. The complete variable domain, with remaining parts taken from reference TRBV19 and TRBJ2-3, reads DGGITQSPKYLFRKEGQNVTLSCEQNLNHDAMYWYRQDPGQGLRLIYYSQIVNDFQKGDIAEGYSVSREKKESFPLTVTSAQKNPTAFYLCASSIQRGGADTQYFGPGTRLTVL.

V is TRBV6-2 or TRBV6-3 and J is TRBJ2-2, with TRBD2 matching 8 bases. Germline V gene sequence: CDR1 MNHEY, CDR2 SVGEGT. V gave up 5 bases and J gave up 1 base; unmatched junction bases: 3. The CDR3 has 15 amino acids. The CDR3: CASSRSGGNTGELFF. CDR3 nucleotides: TGTGCCAGCAGTCGGAGCGGGGGGAACACCGGGGAGCTGTTTTTT.

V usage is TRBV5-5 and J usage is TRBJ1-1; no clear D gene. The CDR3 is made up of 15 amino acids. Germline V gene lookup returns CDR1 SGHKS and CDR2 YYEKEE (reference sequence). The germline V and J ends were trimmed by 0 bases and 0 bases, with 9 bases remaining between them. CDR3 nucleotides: TGTGCCAGCAGCTTGGGGTACAGCCTGAACACTGAAGCTTTCTTT. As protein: CASSLGYSLNTEAFF.

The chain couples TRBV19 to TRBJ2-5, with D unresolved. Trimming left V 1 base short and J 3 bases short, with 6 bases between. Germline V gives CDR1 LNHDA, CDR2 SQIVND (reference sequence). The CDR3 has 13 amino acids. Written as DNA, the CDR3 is TGTGCCAGTAGTATAGCGGTAAAAGAGACCCAGTACTTC. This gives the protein CASSIAVKETQYF.

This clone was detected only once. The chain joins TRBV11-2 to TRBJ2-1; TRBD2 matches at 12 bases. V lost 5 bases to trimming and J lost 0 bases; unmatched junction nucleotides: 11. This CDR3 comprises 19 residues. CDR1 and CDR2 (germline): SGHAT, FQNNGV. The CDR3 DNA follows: TGTGCCAGCAGCCCCGTCGGGACTAGCGGGCGGCCCTCCTACAATGAGCAGTTCTTC. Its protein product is CASSPVGTSGRPSYNEQFF.

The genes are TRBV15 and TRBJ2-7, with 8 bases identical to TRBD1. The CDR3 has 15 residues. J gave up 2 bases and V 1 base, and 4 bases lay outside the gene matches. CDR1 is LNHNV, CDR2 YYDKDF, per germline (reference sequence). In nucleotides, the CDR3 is TGTGCCACCAGCAGAGGGGGGACAGGACCCTACGAGCAGTACTTC. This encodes CATSRGGTGPYEQYF.

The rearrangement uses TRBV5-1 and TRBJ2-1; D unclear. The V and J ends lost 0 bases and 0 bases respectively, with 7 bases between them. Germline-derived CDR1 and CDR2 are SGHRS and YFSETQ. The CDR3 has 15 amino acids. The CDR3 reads CASSLVSSSYNEQFF. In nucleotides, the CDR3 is TGCGCCAGCAGCTTGGTCTCCAGCTCCTACAATGAGCAGTTCTTC.

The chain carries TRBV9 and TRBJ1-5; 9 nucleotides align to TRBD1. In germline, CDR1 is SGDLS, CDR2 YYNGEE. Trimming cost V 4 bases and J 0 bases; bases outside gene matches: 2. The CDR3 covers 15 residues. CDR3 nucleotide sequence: TGTGCCAGCAGCACGACAGGGGGTAGCAATCAGCCCCAGCATTTT. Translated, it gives CASSTTGGSNQPQHF.

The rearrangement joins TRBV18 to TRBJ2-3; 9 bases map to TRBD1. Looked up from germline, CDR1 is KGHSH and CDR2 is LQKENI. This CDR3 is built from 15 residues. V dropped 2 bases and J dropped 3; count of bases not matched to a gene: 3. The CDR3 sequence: CASSPNRGRTDTQYF. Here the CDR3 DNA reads TGTGCCAGCTCACCAAACAGGGGGCGAACAGATACGCAGTATTTT.

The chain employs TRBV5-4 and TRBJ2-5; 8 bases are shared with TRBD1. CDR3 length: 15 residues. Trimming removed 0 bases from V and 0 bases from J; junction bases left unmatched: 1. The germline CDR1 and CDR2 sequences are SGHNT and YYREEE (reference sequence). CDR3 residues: CASSLEQGDQETQYF. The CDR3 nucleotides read TGTGCCAGCAGCTTGGAACAGGGGGACCAAGAGACCCAGTACTTC.

CDR3 DNA: TGTGCCACCAGCAGAGATGGGCTCATAGGGAACACTGAAGCTTTCTTT. Its protein product is CATSRDGLIGNTEAFF. The chain links TRBV15 to TRBJ1-1; D is uncertain. V was pared by 0 bases and J by 1 base, with 12 bases between. CDR3 size: 16 residues. The V gene's germline CDR1 is LNHNV and CDR2 YYDKDF (reference sequence).

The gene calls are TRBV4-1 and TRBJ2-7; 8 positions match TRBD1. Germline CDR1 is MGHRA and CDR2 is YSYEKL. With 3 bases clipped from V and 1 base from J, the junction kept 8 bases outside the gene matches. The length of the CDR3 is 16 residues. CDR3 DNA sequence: TGCGCCAGCAGCCACGAAGAGACAGGGGCATCCTACGAGCAGTACTTC. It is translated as CASSHEETGASYEQYF.

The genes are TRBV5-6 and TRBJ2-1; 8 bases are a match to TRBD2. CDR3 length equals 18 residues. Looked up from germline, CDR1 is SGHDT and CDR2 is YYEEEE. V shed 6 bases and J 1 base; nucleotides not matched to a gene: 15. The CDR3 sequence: CASIPGAGGGWSYNEQFF. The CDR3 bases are TGTGCCAGCATCCCCGGGGCGGGGGGAGGTTGGTCCTACAATGAGCAGTTCTTC.

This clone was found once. The CDR3 here is CASSEAPRRLAGNTGELFF. The CDR3, as DNA: TGTGCCAGCAGTGAAGCGCCCAGGAGGCTAGCGGGGAACACCGGGGAGCTGTTTTTT. This chain joins TRBV2 and TRBJ2-2; 8 nucleotides line up with TRBD2. Trimming removed 0 bases from V and 1 base from J; junction bases left unmatched: 10. CDR1 is SNHLY, CDR2 FYNNEI, per germline. The CDR3 covers 19 residues.

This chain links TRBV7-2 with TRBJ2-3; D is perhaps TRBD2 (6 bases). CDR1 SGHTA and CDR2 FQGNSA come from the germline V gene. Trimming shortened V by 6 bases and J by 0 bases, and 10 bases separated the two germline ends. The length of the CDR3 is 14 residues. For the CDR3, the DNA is TGTGCCAGCAGGCTGGGGGGTAGCACAGATACGCAGTATTTT. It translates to CASRLGGSTDTQYF.

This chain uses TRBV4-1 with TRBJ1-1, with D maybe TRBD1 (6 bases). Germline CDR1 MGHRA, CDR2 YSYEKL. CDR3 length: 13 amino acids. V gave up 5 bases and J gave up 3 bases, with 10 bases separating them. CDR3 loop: CASSAGVHTEAFF. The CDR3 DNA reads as TGCGCCAGCAGCGCAGGGGTACACACTGAAGCTTTCTTT.

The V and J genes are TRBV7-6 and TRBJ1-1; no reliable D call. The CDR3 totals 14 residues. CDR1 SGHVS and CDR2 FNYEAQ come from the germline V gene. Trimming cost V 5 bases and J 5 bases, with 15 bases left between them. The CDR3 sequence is CASSQEGSPTEAFF. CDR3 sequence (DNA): TGTGCCAGCAGCCAAGAGGGTTCGCCTACTGAAGCTTTCTTT.

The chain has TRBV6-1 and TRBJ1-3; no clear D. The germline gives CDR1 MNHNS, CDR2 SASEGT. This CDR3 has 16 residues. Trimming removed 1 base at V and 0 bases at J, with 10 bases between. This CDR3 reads CASSEEEGSSGNTIYF. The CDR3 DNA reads TGTGCCAGCAGTGAAGAGGAGGGCAGCTCTGGAAACACCATATATTTT.

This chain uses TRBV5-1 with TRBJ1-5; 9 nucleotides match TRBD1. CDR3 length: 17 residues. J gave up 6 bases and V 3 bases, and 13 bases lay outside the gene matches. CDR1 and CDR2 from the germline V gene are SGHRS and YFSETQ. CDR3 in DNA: TGCGCCAGCAGCTCGCGTTCTTGGACAGGGGTCGTTCAGCCCCAGCATTTT. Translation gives CASSSRSWTGVVQPQHF.

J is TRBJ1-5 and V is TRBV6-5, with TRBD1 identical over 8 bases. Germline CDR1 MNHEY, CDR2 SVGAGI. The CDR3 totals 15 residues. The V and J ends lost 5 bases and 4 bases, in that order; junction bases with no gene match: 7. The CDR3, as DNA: TGTGCCAGCAGTACTGACAGGGGCGGGAATCAGCCCCAGCATTTT. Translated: CASSTDRGGNQPQHF.

The CDR3 DNA follows: TGTGCCAGCCAGGGGGCCCCCCGGAGCACTGAAGCTTTCTTT. It translates to CASQGAPRSTEAFF. The chain is built from TRBV6-5 and TRBJ1-1, with 8 bases matching TRBD1. The CDR3 is 14 amino acids. J gave up 4 bases and V 8 bases, and 9 bases lay outside the gene matches. CDR1 and CDR2 (germline): MNHEY, SVGAGI.

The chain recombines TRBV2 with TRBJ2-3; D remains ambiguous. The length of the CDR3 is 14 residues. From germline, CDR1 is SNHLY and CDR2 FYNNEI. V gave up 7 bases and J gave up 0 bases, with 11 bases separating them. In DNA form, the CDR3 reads TGTGCCAGCAACAGACAACTTAGCACAGATACGCAGTATTTT. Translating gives CASNRQLSTDTQYF.

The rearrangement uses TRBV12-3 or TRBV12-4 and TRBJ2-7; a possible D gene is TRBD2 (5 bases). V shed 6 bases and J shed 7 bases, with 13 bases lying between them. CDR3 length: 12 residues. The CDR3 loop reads CASSLAWVEQYF. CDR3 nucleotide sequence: TGTGCCAGCAGCCTAGCCTGGGTGGAGCAGTACTTC.

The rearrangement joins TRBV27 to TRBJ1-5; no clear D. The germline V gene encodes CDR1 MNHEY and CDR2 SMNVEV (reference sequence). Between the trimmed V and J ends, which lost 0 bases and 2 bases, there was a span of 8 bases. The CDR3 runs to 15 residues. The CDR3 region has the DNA TGTGCCAGCAGTTTATCAAGACTTGGCAATCAGCCCCAGCATTTT. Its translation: CASSLSRLGNQPQHF.

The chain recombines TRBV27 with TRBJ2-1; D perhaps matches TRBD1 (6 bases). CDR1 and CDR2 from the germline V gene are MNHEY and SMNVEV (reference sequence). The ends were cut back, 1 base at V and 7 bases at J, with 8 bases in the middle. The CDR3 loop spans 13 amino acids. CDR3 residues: CASSLFRGNEQFF. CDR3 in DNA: TGTGCCAGCAGTTTATTCAGGGGTAATGAGCAGTTCTTC.

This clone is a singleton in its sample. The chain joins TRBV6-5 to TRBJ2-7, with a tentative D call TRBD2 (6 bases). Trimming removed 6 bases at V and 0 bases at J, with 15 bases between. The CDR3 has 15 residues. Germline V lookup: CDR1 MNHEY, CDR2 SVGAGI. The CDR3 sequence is CASRRRLEGSYEQYF. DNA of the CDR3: TGTGCCAGCAGAAGAAGGTTGGAGGGCTCCTACGAGCAGTACTTC.

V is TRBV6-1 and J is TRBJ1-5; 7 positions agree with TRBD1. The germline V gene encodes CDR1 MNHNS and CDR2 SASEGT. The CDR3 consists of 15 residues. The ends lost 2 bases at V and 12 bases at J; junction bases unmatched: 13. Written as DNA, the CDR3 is TGTGCCAGCAGTGAATGGTTAATAGACAGGGCTGACCAGCATTTT. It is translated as CASSEWLIDRADQHF.